This is a list of T cell receptor beta chains from one sample in a study of blood T cell repertoires in COVID-19. Data came from immunoSEQ multiplex PCR; TCRdb stores just in-frame clones and leaves some out. The repertoire holds 150,000 to 200,000 clones, with 70% to 90% as singletons. The specimen sequenced was peripheral blood. These receptors were collected from a man in his sixties or seventies with active or convalescent COVID-19. CDR3s include the opening cysteine and the closing phenylalanine or tryptophan. The D gene is left open where the match is weak. For some rows the clone size is stated as once, few or many, or as a class when expanded; others skip it.

v_call,j_call,d_call,clone_size,cdr3_aa,cdr3_nt
TRBV7-8,TRBJ1-6,TRBD1,-,CASSTGTGYNSPLHF,TGTGCCAGCAGCACCGGGACAGGGTATAATTCACCCCTCCACTTT
TRBV9,TRBJ1-3,-,-,CASSTGGSSGNTIYF,TGTGCCAGCTCCACCGGCGGATCCTCTGGAAACACCATATATTTT
TRBV25-1,TRBJ2-1,-,few,CASTKGEGLSQFF,TGTGCCAGCACCAAGGGCGAGGGTCTCTCGCAGTTCTTC
TRBV28,TRBJ1-2,-,-,CASSLPSGLGSGYTF,TGTGCCAGCAGTTTGCCGTCCGGTCTTGGTTCTGGCTACACCTTC
TRBV6-5,TRBJ1-1,-,-,CASNTQVAGEAFF,TGTGCCAGCAACACTCAGGTAGCAGGGGAAGCTTTCTTT
TRBV28,TRBJ2-3,TRBD1,-,CASRPRQGAVIDTQYF,TGTGCCAGCAGACCAAGACAGGGGGCGGTCATCGATACGCAGTATTTT
TRBV11-2,TRBJ2-5,-,-,CASSLGHVETQYF,TGTGCCAGCAGCTTAGGACACGTGGAGACCCAGTACTTC
TRBV19,TRBJ1-6,-,once,CASSLQGAGNSPLHF,TGTGCCAGTAGTCTCCAGGGTGCCGGGAATTCACCCCTCCACTTT
TRBV29-1,TRBJ1-4,-,-,CSAGGGREKLFF,TGCAGCGCCGGGGGGGGTCGTGAAAAACTGTTTTTT
TRBV6-1,TRBJ1-2,-,once,CASSESPRWQGGYGYTF,TGTGCCAGCAGTGAATCCCCTCGATGGCAGGGTGGCTATGGCTACACCTTC
TRBV6-6,TRBJ2-3,TRBD2,-,CASSRLATDTQYF,TGTGCCAGCAGTAGACTAGCGACAGATACGCAGTATTTT
TRBV5-1,TRBJ2-3,TRBD2,-,CASSASGADTQYF,TGCGCCAGCAGTGCTAGCGGGGCAGATACGCAGTATTTT
TRBV25-1,TRBJ2-7,TRBD1,-,CASSNQGQGPYEQYF,TGTGCCAGCAGTAACCAAGGACAGGGCCCCTACGAGCAGTACTTC
TRBV10-3,TRBJ2-7,-,-,CAISDPGGGYYYEQYF,TGTGCCATCAGTGACCCCGGGGGAGGATACTACTACGAGCAGTACTTC
TRBV3-1/TRBV3-2,TRBJ1-3,-,-,CASSQGGRGNGNTIYF,TGTGCCAGCAGCCAAGGGGGGAGGGGGAACGGAAACACCATATATTTT
TRBV2,TRBJ2-2,TRBD2,-,CASSGISLGGRNSNTGELFF,TGTGCCAGCAGTGGAATTTCATTGGGCGGGAGGAACTCGAACACCGGGGAGCTGTTTTTT
TRBV24-1,TRBJ2-1,TRBD1,-,CATSEYRGLGSYNEQFF,TGTGCCACCAGTGAATACAGGGGGTTGGGCTCCTACAATGAGCAGTTCTTC
TRBV28,TRBJ1-5,TRBD1,-,CASSTDRGNQPQHF,TGTGCCAGCAGTACTGACAGGGGGAATCAGCCCCAGCATTTT
TRBV10-1,TRBJ2-7,TRBD1,-,CASSESDRTEGSYEQYF,TGCGCCAGCAGTGAGTCGGACAGGACGGAAGGCTCCTACGAGCAGTACTTC
TRBV28,TRBJ1-6,TRBD1,-,CASMTGGYNSPLHF,TGTGCCAGCATGACAGGGGGCTATAATTCACCCCTCCACTTT
TRBV6-2/TRBV6-3,TRBJ1-1,-,-,CASRYRTGNTEAFF,TGTGCCAGCAGATACAGGACGGGAAACACTGAAGCTTTCTTT
TRBV28,TRBJ1-3,-,few,CASSYPGDSGNTIYF,TGTGCCAGCAGTTACCCCGGGGACTCTGGAAACACCATATATTTT